The 15 T cell receptor beta chains in this list originate from one sample, sequenced in a study of PD-1 blockade in classical Hodgkin lymphoma. Time point: cycle 4 day 1 (C4D1), after 5 to 7 weeks of nivolumab. All patients relapsed after autologous stem cell transplantation, and brentuximab vedotin exposure varied. Using immunoSEQ multiplex PCR, the repertoire was profiled, and TCRdb retains in-frame clones only, with some absent. Here the sample spans about 96,000 clones, about 93% being singletons. The source was peripheral blood mononuclear cells (PBMCs), collected before the fourth cycle of nivolumab. The receptors were sampled from a human donor with classical Hodgkin lymphoma.

As DNA, the CDR3 is TGTGCCAGCAAGGCTATACTCTACGAGCAGTACTTC. This codes for CASKAILYEQYF. The chain uses TRBV6-5 and TRBJ2-7; D uncertain. V lost 7 bases, J lost 3 bases, and 10 bases lay in between. The V gene's germline CDR1 is MNHEY and CDR2 SVGAGI. CDR3 length: 12 amino acids.

The chain has TRBV29-1 and TRBJ2-2; D remains ambiguous. The CDR3 has 14 amino acids. With 7 bases removed from V and 2 bases from J, the gap between germline ends came to 14 bases. Germline lookup yields CDR1 SQVTM and CDR2 ANQGSEA. The CDR3 loop reads CSARAQRNTGELFF. CDR3 nucleotides: TGCAGCGCCCGAGCCCAGCGAAACACCGGGGAGCTGTTTTTT.

The count of this clone is one. The chain employs TRBV19 and TRBJ1-4; TRBD1 is a possible D gene (5 bases). The CDR3 runs to 12 residues. Trimming took 4 bases from V and 7 from J, leaving 7 bases between them. Per the germline V gene, CDR1 is LNHDA and CDR2 is SQIVND (reference sequence). The CDR3 nucleotides are TGTGCCAGTAGTACGGGGACTGAAAAACTGTTTTTT. Residues: CASSTGTEKLFF.

This chain connects TRBV9 to TRBJ1-2; no clear D gene. Per germline, CDR1 SGDLS and CDR2 YYNGEE. The CDR3 runs 17 residues. V was clipped by 4 bases and J by 1 base, with 20 bases between them. CDR3 nucleotide sequence: TGTGCCAGCAGCTCAGGTGGTTGGGTGCCCGTTAACTATGGCTACACCTTC. This sequence encodes CASSSGGWVPVNYGYTF.

V and J are TRBV6-5 and TRBJ2-7; weak D call: TRBD2 (5 bases). Germline CDR1 and CDR2: MNHEY and SVGAGI. CDR3 length: 15 residues. Trimming took 6 bases from V and 3 from J, leaving 18 bases between them. The CDR3 loop is CASRASLTFSYEQYF. CDR3 nucleotide sequence: TGTGCCAGCAGGGCTAGCTTAACTTTCAGCTACGAGCAGTACTTC.

The chain recombines TRBV15 with TRBJ2-5; 10 nucleotides align to TRBD2. This CDR3 region has 17 residues. Germline lookup yields CDR1 LNHNV and CDR2 YYDKDF (reference sequence). After removal of 0 bases from V and 1 base from J, the junction contained 5 bases not matched to a gene. The CDR3 loop reads CATSRDRSGRAQETQYF. The DNA of the CDR3 is TGTGCCACCAGCAGAGATAGAAGCGGGAGGGCCCAAGAGACCCAGTACTTC.

This clone has only one observation. A junction end diverges from the germline sequence, so it may reflect a read error. In nucleotides, the CDR3 is TGTGCCAGCAGCCCAGGACAGGGGGCTGATACGCGGTATTTT. Translated: CASSPGQGADTRYF. The rearrangement uses TRBV5-4 and TRBJ2-3; 11 bases are a match to TRBD1. This CDR3 comprises 14 residues. Germline CDR1 is SGHNT and CDR2 is YYREEE (reference sequence).

The chain carries TRBV30 and TRBJ2-1; 7 nucleotides line up with TRBD2. After removal of 0 bases from V and 0 bases from J, the junction contained 5 bases not matched to a gene. The CDR3 covers 16 residues. Germline values: CDR1 GTSNPN, CDR2 SVGIG (reference sequence). This CDR3 reads CAWSVWGRGSYNEQFF. For the CDR3, the DNA is TGTGCCTGGAGTGTATGGGGGAGGGGCTCCTACAATGAGCAGTTCTTC.

The chain uses TRBV5-1 and TRBJ1-2; D remains ambiguous. CDR1 is SGHRS, CDR2 YFSETQ, per germline. The CDR3 consists of 13 residues. V dropped 0 bases and J dropped 4 bases, with 7 bases sitting between them. DNA for the CDR3: TGCGCCAGCAGCTTGGTCGAGGGCTATGGCTACACCTTC. Translating it yields CASSLVEGYGYTF.

The CDR3 DNA reads TGTGCCAGCAGCCAAGATCGGGGAAGTAAGCAGTTCTTC. Translated, it gives CASSQDRGSKQFF. The chain is built from TRBV4-2 and TRBJ2-1, with D possibly matching TRBD2 (5 bases). This CDR3 spans 13 amino acids. CDR1 and CDR2 (germline): LGHNA, YNFKEQ. The V end lost 0 bases, the J end lost 11 bases, and 11 bases lay between the germline ends.

V gene TRBV27 combines with J gene TRBJ1-2; weak D call: TRBD1 (5 bases). V gave up 5 bases and J gave up 6 bases, with 19 bases separating them. CDR1 is MNHEY, CDR2 SMNVEV, per germline (reference sequence). The CDR3 consists of 15 residues. The CDR3 DNA is TGTGCCAGCAGTCGACTGGGGGTAGTTTCGGATGGCTACACCTTC. Its translation: CASSRLGVVSDGYTF.

This clone appeared a single time. The rearrangement uses TRBV9 and TRBJ1-2, with 9 bases fitting TRBD1. Unmatched junction bases numbered 5, after V lost 0 bases and J lost 5 bases. This CDR3 spans 15 amino acids. Germline CDR1 SGDLS, CDR2 YYNGEE. DNA of the CDR3: TGTGCCAGCAGCGTAGCCGGGACAGGGAGGTATGGCTACACCTTC. The encoded protein is CASSVAGTGRYGYTF.

The chain joins TRBV5-1 to TRBJ2-7, with a possible D match to TRBD2 (5 bases). The germline V gene has CDR1 SGHRS and CDR2 YFSETQ. Trimming took off 4 bases at V and 4 bases at J, with 12 bases between the two ends. The CDR3 runs 13 residues. The chain's CDR3 is CASSPGREYEQYF. The CDR3 DNA reads TGCGCCAGCAGCCCGGGAAGAGAATACGAGCAGTACTTC.

The chain carries TRBV9 and TRBJ2-2; D not certain. The germline CDR1 and CDR2 sequences are SGDLS and YYNGEE. This CDR3 region has 14 residues. The V end was cut by 0 bases, the J end by 2 bases, with 5 bases between. The CDR3 spells CASSVVTNTGELFF. CDR3 DNA: TGTGCCAGCAGCGTAGTTACTAACACCGGGGAGCTGTTTTTT.

The CDR3 DNA follows: TGTGCCAGCAGTTTATACCCTCCTTCAGGGAGCAATCAGCCCCAGCATTTT. This translates into CASSLYPPSGSNQPQHF. The chain recombines TRBV27 with TRBJ1-5, with TRBD1 as a possible D gene (5 bases). The CDR3 is 17 residues long. CDR1 MNHEY and CDR2 SMNVEV come from the germline V gene (reference sequence). V was shortened by 1 base and J by 1 base, with 14 bases between the two germline ends.